This entry lists 30 T cell receptor beta chains sequenced from one sample in a study of blood T cell repertoires in COVID-19. Some clones are missing from TCRdb's copy, which holds only in-frame ones; the method was immunoSEQ multiplex PCR. The table shows about 140,000 clones, with roughly 84% occurring only once. Sequencing used peripheral blood. The receptor set was obtained from a man younger than 40 with COVID-19, enrolled during active disease.

The chain uses TRBV5-1 and TRBJ1-1; D possibly corresponds to TRBD1 (6 bases). V was cut by 1 base and J by 0 bases, with 7 bases left in between. The CDR3 loop spans 14 amino acids. From germline, CDR1 is SGHRS and CDR2 YFSETQ. The CDR3 region is CASSLTGLNTEAFF. CDR3 DNA: TGCGCCAGCAGCTTGACAGGGCTGAACACTGAAGCTTTCTTT.

The chain carries TRBV3-1 (or the pseudogene TRBV3-2) and TRBJ1-2, with a weak D call TRBD1 (5 bases). The CDR3 runs 9 residues. Germline CDR1 LGHDT, CDR2 YNNKEL (reference sequence). Between the trimmed V and J ends, which lost 8 bases and 8 bases, there was a span of 6 bases. The CDR3, as DNA: TGTGCCAGCCACAGGGGCTACACCTTC. Translated, it gives CASHRGYTF.

The chain links TRBV9 to TRBJ1-4; TRBD1 matches 9 bases. The V segment lost 4 bases and the J segment 8 bases; nucleotides outside the gene matches: 6. CDR1 SGDLS and CDR2 YYNGEE come from the germline V gene. The CDR3 spans 14 residues. CDR3 bases: TGTGCCAGCAGCAAGGGACAGGGCCGGGAAAAACTGTTTTTT. Amino acid sequence: CASSKGQGREKLFF.

The V gene is TRBV12-3 or TRBV12-4, the J gene TRBJ2-4; D unclear. There are 13 residues in the CDR3. Trimming stripped 4 bases from V and 7 bases from J, with 11 bases between. The CDR3 nucleotides read TGTGCCAGCAGTTCCCCCTGGCAGAACATTCAGTACTTC. Encoded protein: CASSSPWQNIQYF.

The chain carries TRBV4-2 and TRBJ2-1; 7 nucleotides line up with TRBD1. Germline V gene lookup returns CDR1 LGHNA and CDR2 YNFKEQ. The junction had 19 bases not matched to a gene; V was cut back by 5 bases and J by 9 bases. CDR3 length equals 17 residues. This chain's CDR3 is CASSSVEFDRVITEQFF. In DNA, the CDR3 is TGTGCCAGCAGCTCCGTCGAATTTGACAGGGTGATCACTGAGCAGTTCTTC.

The chain combines TRBV3-1 (or the pseudogene TRBV3-2) with TRBJ1-2, with TRBD1 as a possible D gene (6 bases). The CDR3 sequence is 14 residues long. Trimming removed 1 base from V and 7 bases from J, with 13 bases in between. The germline CDR1 and CDR2 sequences are LGHDT and YNNKEL (reference sequence). The DNA for the CDR3 is TGTGCCAGCAGCCAAGGGGCGGGGGCTGGTGGCTACACCTTC. Its protein product is CASSQGAGAGGYTF.

The chain couples TRBV28 to TRBJ1-2; 10 bases fit TRBD1. From germline, CDR1 is MDHEN and CDR2 SYDVKM. Trimming cost V 2 bases and J 12 bases; bases outside gene matches: 9. The CDR3 is 14 residues long. The CDR3 sequence: CASSLGTGARGDTF. CDR3 bases: TGTGCCAGCAGTTTAGGGACAGGGGCCCGGGGGGACACCTTC.

V gene TRBV5-1 combines with J gene TRBJ2-1; 9 bases align to TRBD1. V trimming: 2 bases; J trimming: 7 bases; junction bases outside the gene matches: 7. Germline-derived CDR1 and CDR2 are SGHRS and YFSETQ. This CDR3 is 15 amino acids long. The CDR3 region is CASSFRTGVGNEQFF. CDR3 nucleotides: TGCGCCAGCAGCTTCCGGACAGGGGTGGGTAATGAGCAGTTCTTC.

V gene TRBV4-2 combines with J gene TRBJ1-4; TRBD1 might be the D (5 bases). The germline gives CDR1 LGHNA, CDR2 YNFKEQ. The CDR3 runs to 19 residues. V was trimmed by 0 bases and J by 3 bases, leaving 20 bases between them. Here the CDR3 DNA reads TGTGCCAGCAGCCAAGAATCCGTATGGCAGGGAAGGTCTAATGAAAAACTGTTTTTT. It translates to CASSQESVWQGRSNEKLFF.

The chain links TRBV5-1 to TRBJ2-1, with TRBD1 identical over 11 bases. CDR3 size: 16 residues. The germline CDR1 and CDR2 sequences are SGHRS and YFSETQ. Germline trimming cut 3 bases from V and 1 base from J; bases unmatched to any gene: 3. The CDR3 coding sequence is TGCGCCAGCAGCTGGACAGGGGGCAGATCCTACAATGAGCAGTTCTTC. Its translation is CASSWTGGRSYNEQFF. Full variable domain (remainder filled in from reference TRBV5-1 and TRBJ2-1): KAGVTQTPRYLIKTRGQQVTLSCSPISGHRSVSWYQQTPGQGLQFLFEYFSETQRNKGNFPGRFSGRQFSNSRSEMNVSTLELGDSALYLCASSWTGGRSYNEQFFGPGTRLTVL.

This clone was found a few times. The genes are TRBV6-5 and TRBJ2-7; D is possibly TRBD2 (5 bases). The CDR3 is 13 residues long. Germline assignment: CDR1 MNHEY and CDR2 SVGAGI. Trimming pared 6 bases from V and 1 base from J, leaving 10 bases between. CDR3 residues: CASRSSGSYEQYF. The CDR3 nucleotides read TGTGCCAGCAGGTCAAGCGGTTCCTACGAGCAGTACTTC.

V and J are TRBV10-2 and TRBJ2-3, with 7 bases that match TRBD2. J was trimmed by 1 base and V by 5 bases; bases with no gene match: 3. This CDR3 has 14 residues. Germline V lookup: CDR1 WSHSY, CDR2 SAAADI. Here the CDR3 reads CASSRGGGTDTQYF. Here the CDR3 DNA reads TGCGCCAGCAGTAGGGGAGGGGGCACAGATACGCAGTATTTT.

The rearrangement joins TRBV14 to TRBJ2-6; tentative D call: TRBD2 (5 bases). Germline V gives CDR1 SGHDN, CDR2 FVKESK. The germline V and J ends were trimmed by 4 bases and 0 bases, with 19 bases remaining between them. The CDR3 runs 19 residues. CDR3 nucleotides: TGTGCCAGCAGCCCCCGTAGATTGGCAGGAGGCTCTGGGGCCAACGTCCTGACTTTC. It is translated as CASSPRRLAGGSGANVLTF. Drawing the rest from reference TRBV14 and TRBJ2-6, the complete variable domain is EAGVTQFPSHSVIEKGQTVTLRCDPISGHDNLYWYRRVMGKEIKFLLHFVKESKQDESGMPNNRFLAERTGGTYSTLKVQPAELEDSGVYFCASSPRRLAGGSGANVLTFGAGSRLTVL.

About this clone itself: The sample contains more than one DNA sequence encoding this CDR3. This rearrangement joins TRBV19 to TRBJ2-2; D unclear. Germline CDR1 is LNHDA and CDR2 is SQIVND (reference sequence). This CDR3 contains 13 residues. Trimming took off 3 bases at V and 1 base at J, with 3 bases between the two ends. CDR3 amino acids: CASSIMNTGELFF. The CDR3 nucleotides read TGTGCCAGTAGTATTATGAACACCGGGGAGCTGTTTTTT.

This clone was found a few times. This rearrangement joins TRBV30 to TRBJ2-7, with 8 bases matching TRBD2. This CDR3 contains 13 residues. Trimming removed 4 bases from V and 0 bases from J; junction bases left unmatched: 2. Germline CDR1 and CDR2: GTSNPN and SVGIG (reference sequence). The CDR3 sequence: CAWMSGSSYEQYF. In DNA, the CDR3 is TGTGCCTGGATGAGCGGGAGCTCCTACGAGCAGTACTTC.

In its sample, this clone was seen once. The chain is built from TRBV28 and TRBJ2-7, with TRBD2 as a possible D gene (6 bases). Trimming pared 2 bases from V and 4 bases from J, leaving 24 bases between. CDR1 and CDR2 from the germline V gene are MDHEN and SYDVKM. The CDR3 has 18 residues. CDR3 DNA sequence: TGTGCCAGCAGTTTAGGGGACCCTTGGAGGGAGGCCCAGTACGAGCAGTACTTC. This translates into CASSLGDPWREAQYEQYF.

CDR3 sequence (DNA): TGTGCCTGGAGTGGGGCAGAGCAGTTCTTC. It encodes CAWSGAEQFF. The V and J genes are TRBV30 and TRBJ2-1; no firm D call. CDR1 is GTSNPN and CDR2 is SVGIG in the germline V gene (reference sequence). Deletions cut 1 base from V and 10 bases from J, with 5 bases between. The CDR3 consists of 10 residues.

V usage is TRBV9 and J usage is TRBJ2-3; the D is unclear. Germline CDR1 is SGDLS and CDR2 is YYNGEE. The CDR3 runs to 15 residues. The ends were cut back, 4 bases at V and 6 bases at J, with 18 bases in the middle. CDR3 loop: CASSYTGLPTDTQYF. The CDR3 DNA reads as TGTGCCAGCAGCTACACGGGTCTCCCCACGGATACGCAGTATTTT.

This sequence joins TRBV28 and TRBJ2-3, with D maybe TRBD1 (5 bases). The length of the CDR3 is 14 residues. Germline CDR1 reads MDHEN; CDR2 reads SYDVKM. Trimming shortened V by 3 bases and J by 5 bases, and 12 bases separated the two germline ends. CDR3 bases: TGTGCCAGCAGTTTTATGGGGCGTAAAGATACGCAGTATTTT. It specifies CASSFMGRKDTQYF.

This sequence joins TRBV24-1 and TRBJ2-3, with D possibly being TRBD1 (6 bases). The CDR3 sequence is 16 residues long. The ends were cut back, 4 bases at V and 2 bases at J, with 15 bases in the middle. The germline V gene encodes CDR1 KGHDR and CDR2 SFDVKD. The CDR3 DNA sequence: TGTGCCACCAGTGAAAGACAGGCGAGGGACACAGATACGCAGTATTTT. Translated: CATSERQARDTDTQYF.

The CDR3 region is CACIGGRFYEQYF. The CDR3 nucleotides are TGTGCCTGTATCGGGGGGAGGTTCTACGAGCAGTACTTC. The chain combines TRBV30 with TRBJ2-7; 7 bases align to TRBD2. CDR1 GTSNPN and CDR2 SVGIG come from the germline V gene (reference sequence). V shed 6 bases and J 3 bases; nucleotides not matched to a gene: 8. CDR3 length equals 13 residues. Combining the CDR3 with reference TRBV30 and TRBJ2-7 gives the whole variable domain SQTIHQWPATLVQPVGSPLSLECTVEGTSNPNLYWYRQAAGRGLQLLFYSVGIGQISSEVPQNLSASRPQDRQFILSSKKLLLSDSGFYLCACIGGRFYEQYFGPGTRLTVT.

A few counts support this clone. The CDR3 is CAWRGQGERYF. For the CDR3, the DNA is TGTGCCTGGAGGGGACAGGGGGAAAGGTACTTC. The chain joins TRBV30 to TRBJ2-4, with 11 nucleotides matching TRBD1. The CDR3 runs to 11 residues. V trimming: 3 bases; J trimming: 15 bases; junction bases outside the gene matches: 4. In germline, CDR1 is GTSNPN, CDR2 SVGIG (reference sequence).

The chain uses TRBV2 and TRBJ2-3; 7 bases match TRBD1. V dropped 6 bases and J dropped 2; count of bases not matched to a gene: 5. The CDR3 totals 14 residues. The germline V gene encodes CDR1 SNHLY and CDR2 FYNNEI. This chain's CDR3 is CASSGTDPTDTQYF. CDR3 sequence (DNA): TGTGCCAGCAGCGGGACAGATCCCACAGATACGCAGTATTTT.

The chain joins TRBV19 to TRBJ1-1, with TRBD1 matching over 8 bases. V was pared by 11 bases and J by 0 bases, with 11 bases of the junction left unmatched. Per the germline V gene, CDR1 is LNHDA and CDR2 is SQIVND (reference sequence). The CDR3 covers 15 residues. CDR3 DNA: TGTGCCGCCCACAGGGGGAGAGCTATGAACACTGAAGCTTTCTTT. Its translation is CAAHRGRAMNTEAFF.

This clone was seen just once. The gene calls are TRBV4-2 and TRBJ2-2, with 8 positions matching TRBD2. The CDR3 has 20 residues. Germline V gene data show CDR1 as LGHNA and CDR2 as YNFKEQ. Unmatched junction bases numbered 18, after V lost 3 bases and J lost 3 bases. Here the CDR3 DNA reads TGTGCCAGCAGCCAGGATTTCGTCCAGCGGGAGTTATATGACACCGGGGAGCTGTTTTTT. Translating it yields CASSQDFVQRELYDTGELFF.

The chain is built from TRBV6-1 and TRBJ2-3; D gene ambiguous. The CDR3 totals 11 residues. Deletions cut 3 bases from V and 6 bases from J, with 4 bases between. Germline lookup yields CDR1 MNHNS and CDR2 SASEGT. DNA of the CDR3: TGTGCCAGCAGTGACGGGGATACGCAGTATTTT. It specifies CASSDGDTQYF.

The J gene is TRBJ2-1, the V gene TRBV14, with TRBD2 identical over 14 bases. This CDR3 contains 15 residues. Trimming at V came to 4 bases and at J to 5 bases, leaving 1 base not matched to a gene. CDR1 SGHDN and CDR2 FVKESK come from the germline V gene. This CDR3 reads CASSPTSGRDNEQFF. The DNA of the CDR3 is TGTGCCAGCAGCCCGACTAGCGGGAGGGACAATGAGCAGTTCTTC. The full variable domain, its missing parts supplied by reference TRBV14 and TRBJ2-1, is EAGVTQFPSHSVIEKGQTVTLRCDPISGHDNLYWYRRVMGKEIKFLLHFVKESKQDESGMPNNRFLAERTGGTYSTLKVQPAELEDSGVYFCASSPTSGRDNEQFFGPGTRLTVL.

This clone was observed at least ten times. The chain combines TRBV10-3 with TRBJ1-1; 10 nucleotides align to TRBD1. CDR1 and CDR2 (germline): ENHRY, SYGVKD. This CDR3 spans 13 amino acids. Trimming removed 9 bases from V and 4 bases from J; junction bases left unmatched: 5. The CDR3 DNA reads as TGTGCCATGCACCGGGACAGGGGCACTGAAGCTTTCTTT. Residues: CAMHRDRGTEAFF.

This rearrangement joins TRBV5-1 to TRBJ1-5, with D perhaps matching TRBD1 (6 bases). CDR3 size: 13 residues. V gave up 2 bases and J gave up 7 bases, with 10 bases separating them. From germline, CDR1 is SGHRS and CDR2 YFSETQ. CDR3 nucleotide sequence: TGCGCCAGCAGCTTATCCAGGGGACAGCCCCAGCATTTT. It codes for CASSLSRGQPQHF.

CDR3 nucleotide sequence: TGTGCCACCAGCGGATGGCAGGGGTTCACTGAAGCTTTCTTT. This encodes CATSGWQGFTEAFF. The chain uses TRBV15 and TRBJ1-1, with D possibly being TRBD1 (6 bases). Germline V gives CDR1 LNHNV, CDR2 YYDKDF (reference sequence). The CDR3 extends over 14 amino acids. V was clipped by 5 bases and J by 4 bases, with 14 bases between them.